This T cell receptor (beta chain) was identified in a study of T cell responses to AZD1222 COVID-19 vaccine. Study-level results: Targeting of unmutated variant regions was reportedly seen in nearly half of spike-specific TCRs. When two AZD1222 doses had been given, Spike-specific TCR breadth and depth rose. Clonal diversity may have been underestimated, and the donors were mostly white British, with more females than males.

The CDR3 has 17 amino acids. Trimming stripped 6 bases from V and 0 bases from J, with 18 bases between. CDR1 LNHDA and CDR2 SQIVND come from the germline V gene (reference sequence). Concerning this clone itself: No antigen is known for it.

Using immunoSEQ multiplex PCR, the repertoire was profiled, and TCRdb retains in-frame clones only, with some absent. Of more than 95,000 clones in the sample, approximately 88% were seen once. The input for sequencing was peripheral blood, taken on day 0 of AZD1222 vaccination. The source is an adult in good health. V usage is TRBV19 and J usage is TRBJ1-5; D gene ambiguous. CDR3 amino acids: CASSTYTFSYSNQPQHF. CDR3 sequence (DNA): TGTGCCAGTAGCACCTATACATTCTCTTATAGCAATCAGCCCCAGCATTTT.